This T cell receptor beta chain was profiled in a study of control samples from healthy donors and cancer patients (dated by TCRdb to the early 2020s). Receptor libraries were prepared by the immunoSEQ multiplex PCR assay. TCRdb took this table from immuneACCESS and kept in-frame rearrangements with V and J called. Such tables lack part of the clones; where checked against another copy, unresolved V genes explain under half of the gap, and the rest is unexplained. Across this sample there are just over 150,000 clones, with approximately 93% seen only once. About 9.3% of the sample is in the top ten clones. Notes on this clone: Its target antigen remains unknown. No base quality information exists; no much larger clone differs at one position.

CDR3 length: 16 amino acids, cysteine to phenylalanine. Of the read, only the CDR3 DNA is kept; its 48 bases are in frame from base 1. Via the germline V gene, CDR1 is MNHEY and CDR2 SVGEGT. V lost 5 bases and J lost 2 bases; the stretch between them is 18 bases long. The sequence is built from TRBV6-2 or TRBV6-3 and TRBJ1-1, and the D gene may be TRBD1, 6 bases matching. Sequencing was done on a sample of blood. This TCR came from a woman aged 40 to 50 in good health. The encoded CDR3 is CASSRVGGGPNTEAFF. At the DNA level, the sequence is TGTGCCAGCAGTCGCGTTGGGGGGGGCCCAAACACTGAAGCTTTCTTT.